This T cell receptor (beta chain) appears in the sequencing data of a study of cytomegalovirus exposure and HLA in healthy donors. Study results and limitations: In a later analysis, across HLA loci, associated TCR counts were highest for DRB1, lowest for HLA-C. As immune exposure information, only CMV serostatus was available. A later analysis found common viral pathogens apparently linked to several of the most significant clusters. Later, an analysis showed that TCR beta chains associated with HLA were more clonally expanded than others that were equally common.

The PCR ran on 60 Vbeta and 13 Jbeta primers. TCRdb keeps only in-frame clones here, not all; method: immunoSEQ multiplex PCR. The table shows tens of thousands of clones, with 10% occurring only once. This clone was detected only a few times. Its antigen is as yet unknown. Germline V gene sequence: CDR1 MGHDK, CDR2 SYGVNS. The CDR3 runs to 13 residues. The V and J ends lost 5 bases and 7 bases respectively, with 12 bases between them. What was sequenced was PBMCs. V is TRBV25-1 and J is TRBJ2-1; D call uncertain. The TCR comes from a man aged 60-69 years in good health and CMV-seropositive. DNA for the CDR3: TGTGCCAGCAGTTACGGCTGGCGGAATGAGCAGTTCTTC. Translated: CASSYGWRNEQFF.